A single sample is the source of the 10 T cell receptor beta chains below, sequenced in a study of siplizumab effects on memory and regulatory T cells (dated by TCRdb to about 2019). Library generation was performed with the immunoSEQ multiplex PCR assay. TCRdb took this table from immuneACCESS and kept in-frame rearrangements with V and J called. Such tables lack part of the clones; where checked against another copy, unresolved V genes explain under half of the gap, and the rest is unexplained. This sample gives over 80,000 clones in total; around 94% of them show up just once. About 1.4% of the sample is taken by the ten largest. Sequenced input: non-Treg CD4+ T cells sorted from blood. Explained via the paper, the cell subset or site label denotes: FACS-sorted unstimulated CD4+ non-regulatory T cells. The source of these receptors is a human donor in good health.

A note on this clone: One end of the junction fails to match germline, which may point to a read error. The chain uses TRBV10-2 and TRBJ1-5; possibly TRBD1 for D (5 bases). Looked up from germline, CDR1 is WSHSY and CDR2 is SAAADI. The CDR3 sequence is 14 residues long. Here the CDR3 reads CAGRTTYSNQPQHF. The CDR3 bases are TGCGCCGGCAGGACAACCTATAGCAATCAGCCCCAGCATTTT.

The genes are TRBV6-1 and TRBJ2-7; D gene uncertain. The CDR3 is made up of 13 amino acids. The V and J ends lost 5 bases and 0 bases respectively, with 8 bases between them. Germline assignment: CDR1 MNHNS and CDR2 SASEGT. This CDR3 is CASSRTDSYEQYF. In DNA form, the CDR3 reads TGTGCCAGCAGTCGGACGGACTCCTACGAGCAGTACTTC.

The V gene is TRBV7-9, the J gene TRBJ2-7; 11 bases fit TRBD1. This CDR3 spans 15 amino acids. The germline gives CDR1 SEHNR, CDR2 FQNEAQ (reference sequence). Losses at the gene ends were 5 bases for V and 3 bases for J; bases not matched to a gene: 6. The CDR3 sequence: CASSAPGTGGYEQYF. The CDR3 DNA follows: TGTGCCAGCAGCGCTCCCGGGACAGGGGGCTACGAGCAGTACTTC. Supplemented by reference TRBV7-9 and TRBJ2-7, the full variable domain reads DTGVSQNPRHKITKRGQNVTFRCDPISEHNRLYWYRQTLGQGPEFLTYFQNEAQLEKSRLLSDRFSAERPKGSFSTLEIQRTEQGDSAMYLCASSAPGTGGYEQYFGPGTRLTVT.

The genes are TRBV19 and TRBJ2-4, with 11 positions matching TRBD2. Germline V CDR1 and CDR2: LNHDA, SQIVND (reference sequence). This CDR3 contains 15 residues. The V segment lost 9 bases and the J segment 4 bases; nucleotides outside the gene matches: 8. The CDR3 here is CASSGLAGGKNIQYF. The CDR3 DNA sequence: TGTGCCAGCAGTGGGCTAGCGGGAGGAAAAAACATTCAGTACTTC. The whole variable domain, remainder taken from reference TRBV19 and TRBJ2-4, is DGGITQSPKYLFRKEGQNVTLSCEQNLNHDAMYWYRQDPGQGLRLIYYSQIVNDFQKGDIAEGYSVSREKKESFPLTVTSAQKNPTAFYLCASSGLAGGKNIQYFGAGTRLSVL.

The V and J genes are TRBV20-1 and TRBJ2-5; the D is unclear. V gave up 0 bases and J gave up 10 bases, with 9 bases separating them. The germline CDR1 and CDR2 sequences are DFQATT and SNEGSKA (reference sequence). The CDR3 length is 11 residues. The CDR3 DNA sequence: TGCAGTGCTAGAGATCAGGTACACCAGTACTTC. Protein product: CSARDQVHQYF.

V is TRBV5-1 and J is TRBJ2-1; tentative D call: TRBD2 (5 bases). The V gene lost 4 bases and the J gene lost 3 bases, with 23 bases spanning the gap. The CDR3 loop spans 18 amino acids. Germline loops: CDR1 SGHRS, CDR2 YFSETQ. This CDR3 is CASSLPGWETIRYNEQFF. Here the CDR3 DNA reads TGCGCCAGCAGCCTCCCCGGTTGGGAGACTATCCGCTACAATGAGCAGTTCTTC. Based on the CDR3 plus reference TRBV5-1 and TRBJ2-1, the full variable domain is KAGVTQTPRYLIKTRGQQVTLSCSPISGHRSVSWYQQTPGQGLQFLFEYFSETQRNKGNFPGRFSGRQFSNSRSEMNVSTLELGDSALYLCASSLPGWETIRYNEQFFGPGTRLTVL.

This chain joins TRBV6-1 and TRBJ2-4; TRBD1 aligns across 7 bases. CDR1 is MNHNS, CDR2 SASEGT, per germline. The CDR3 has 16 amino acids. Trimming at V came to 3 bases and at J to 0 bases, leaving 5 bases not matched to a gene. CDR3 amino acids: CASSDHRGLAKNIQYF. The CDR3 nucleotides read TGTGCCAGCAGTGACCACAGGGGATTAGCCAAAAACATTCAGTACTTC.

The chain uses TRBV6-6 and TRBJ2-5; D not certain. The CDR3 extends over 13 amino acids. Germline lookup yields CDR1 MNHNY and CDR2 SVGAGI (reference sequence). The V gene lost 2 bases and the J gene lost 3 bases, with 7 bases spanning the gap. The CDR3 loop reads CASSYRPKETQYF. The CDR3 region has the DNA TGTGCCAGCAGTTACCGGCCTAAAGAGACCCAGTACTTC.

The sample holds one count of this clone. Additional DNA sequences in this sample encode the identical CDR3. The chain has TRBV27 and TRBJ2-1; D is perhaps TRBD1 or TRBD2 (6 bases each). V was cut by 10 bases and J by 5 bases, with 21 bases left in between. There are 15 residues in the CDR3. Germline CDR1 is MNHEY and CDR2 is SMNVEV (reference sequence). CDR3 protein: CAIGLGGRGHNEQFF. The CDR3 DNA is TGTGCCATTGGACTCGGGGGTCGGGGGCACAATGAGCAGTTCTTC.

This rearrangement joins TRBV10-3 to TRBJ1-1; 7 bases agree with TRBD1. The CDR3 is made up of 14 amino acids. Losses at the gene ends were 4 bases for V and 5 bases for J; bases not matched to a gene: 7. Looked up from germline, CDR1 is ENHRY and CDR2 is SYGVKD. The CDR3 sequence: CAISGSRGLTEAFF. CDR3 coding DNA: TGTGCCATCAGTGGATCGAGGGGGCTTACTGAAGCTTTCTTT.